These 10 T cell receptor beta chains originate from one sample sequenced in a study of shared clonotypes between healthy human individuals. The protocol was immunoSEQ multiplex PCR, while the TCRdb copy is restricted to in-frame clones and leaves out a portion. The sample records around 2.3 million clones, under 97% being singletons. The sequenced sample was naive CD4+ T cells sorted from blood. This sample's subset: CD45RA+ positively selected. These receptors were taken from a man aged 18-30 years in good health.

Here the CDR3 reads CASSPPRPSAETQYF. Here the CDR3 DNA reads TGTGCCAGTAGTCCCCCTCGCCCTAGCGCCGAGACCCAGTACTTC. The genes are TRBV19 and TRBJ2-5, with a possible D match to TRBD2 (6 bases). V was clipped by 5 bases and J by 5 bases, with 18 bases between them. CDR3 length: 15 residues. Germline-derived CDR1 and CDR2 are LNHDA and SQIVND (reference sequence).

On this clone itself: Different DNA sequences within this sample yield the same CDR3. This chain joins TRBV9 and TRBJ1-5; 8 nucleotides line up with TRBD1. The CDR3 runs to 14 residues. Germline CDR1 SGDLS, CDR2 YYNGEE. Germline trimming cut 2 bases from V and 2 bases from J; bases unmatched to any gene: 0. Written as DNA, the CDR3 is TGTGCCAGCAGCGTGACAGGGGGCAATCAGCCCCAGCATTTT. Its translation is CASSVTGGNQPQHF.

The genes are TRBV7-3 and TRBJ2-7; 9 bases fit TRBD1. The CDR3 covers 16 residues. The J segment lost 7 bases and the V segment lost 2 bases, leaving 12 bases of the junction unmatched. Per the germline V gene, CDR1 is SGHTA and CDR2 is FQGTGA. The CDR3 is CASSLPPGQGVGEQYF. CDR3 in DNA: TGTGCCAGCAGCTTACCACCGGGACAGGGAGTTGGGGAGCAGTACTTC.

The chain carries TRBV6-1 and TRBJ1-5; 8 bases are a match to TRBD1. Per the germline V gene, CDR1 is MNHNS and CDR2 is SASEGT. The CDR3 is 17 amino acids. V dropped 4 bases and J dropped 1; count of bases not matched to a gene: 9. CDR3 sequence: CASSVQGGRLSNQPQHF. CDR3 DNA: TGTGCCAGCAGTGTACAGGGGGGACGGCTAAGCAATCAGCCCCAGCATTTT.

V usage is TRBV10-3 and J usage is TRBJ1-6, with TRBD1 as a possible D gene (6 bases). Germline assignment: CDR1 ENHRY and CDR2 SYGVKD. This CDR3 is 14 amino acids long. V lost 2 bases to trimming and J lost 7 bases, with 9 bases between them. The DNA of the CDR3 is TGTGCCATCAGTGAGGGGGGGCAGAATTCACCCCTCCACTTT. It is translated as CAISEGGQNSPLHF.

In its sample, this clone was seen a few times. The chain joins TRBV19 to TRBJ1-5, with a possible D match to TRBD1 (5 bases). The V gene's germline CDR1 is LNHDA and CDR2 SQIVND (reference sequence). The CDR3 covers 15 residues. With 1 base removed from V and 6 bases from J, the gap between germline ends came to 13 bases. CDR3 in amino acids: CASSIGGGNVQPQHF. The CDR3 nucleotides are TGTGCCAGTAGTATAGGGGGGGGAAACGTTCAGCCCCAGCATTTT.

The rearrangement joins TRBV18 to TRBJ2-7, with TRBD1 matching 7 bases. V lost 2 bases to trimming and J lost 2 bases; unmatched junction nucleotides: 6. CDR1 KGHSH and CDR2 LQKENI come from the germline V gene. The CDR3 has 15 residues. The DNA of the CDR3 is TGTGCCAGCTCACCAAGCCGGGACAGCACCTACGAGCAGTACTTC. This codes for CASSPSRDSTYEQYF.

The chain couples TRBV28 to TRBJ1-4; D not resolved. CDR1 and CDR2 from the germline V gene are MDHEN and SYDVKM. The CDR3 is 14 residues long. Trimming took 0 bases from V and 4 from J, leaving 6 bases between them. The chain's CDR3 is CASSLWDVNEKLFF. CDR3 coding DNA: TGTGCCAGCAGTTTATGGGACGTTAATGAAAAACTGTTTTTT. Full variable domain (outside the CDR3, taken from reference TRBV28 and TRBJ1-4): DVKVTQSSRYLVKRTGEKVFLECVQDMDHENMFWYRQDPGLGLRLIYFSYDVKMKEKGDIPEGYSVSREKKERFSLILESASTNQTSMYLCASSLWDVNEKLFFGSGTQLSVL.

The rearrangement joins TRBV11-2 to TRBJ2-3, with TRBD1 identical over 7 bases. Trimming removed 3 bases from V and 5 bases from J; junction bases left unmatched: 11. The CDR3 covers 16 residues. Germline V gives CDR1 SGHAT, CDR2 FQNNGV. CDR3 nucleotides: TGTGCCAGCAGCTTCCCAGGGGCAGGGGGAAGAGATACGCAGTATTTT. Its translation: CASSFPGAGGRDTQYF.

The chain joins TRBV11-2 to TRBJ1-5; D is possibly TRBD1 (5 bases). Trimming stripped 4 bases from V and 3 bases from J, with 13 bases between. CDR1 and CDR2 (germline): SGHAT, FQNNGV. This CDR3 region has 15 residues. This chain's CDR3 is CASSSGQGDNQPQHF. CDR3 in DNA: TGTGCCAGCAGCTCAGGCCAGGGCGACAATCAGCCCCAGCATTTT.